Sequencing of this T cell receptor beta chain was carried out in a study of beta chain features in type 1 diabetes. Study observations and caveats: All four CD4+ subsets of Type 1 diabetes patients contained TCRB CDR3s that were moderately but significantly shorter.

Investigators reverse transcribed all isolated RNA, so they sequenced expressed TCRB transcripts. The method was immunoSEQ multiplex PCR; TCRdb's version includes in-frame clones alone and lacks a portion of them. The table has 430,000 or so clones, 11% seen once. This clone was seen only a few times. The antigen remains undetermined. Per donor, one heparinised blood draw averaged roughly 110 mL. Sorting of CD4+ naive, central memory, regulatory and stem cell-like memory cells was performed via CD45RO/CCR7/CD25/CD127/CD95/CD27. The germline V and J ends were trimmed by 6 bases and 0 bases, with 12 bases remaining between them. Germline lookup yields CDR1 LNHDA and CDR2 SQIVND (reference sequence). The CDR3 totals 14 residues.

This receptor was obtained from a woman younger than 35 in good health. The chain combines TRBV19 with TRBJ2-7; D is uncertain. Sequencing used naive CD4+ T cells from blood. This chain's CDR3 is CASRTKPSSYEQYF. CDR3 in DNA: TGTGCCAGTAGAACAAAGCCAAGCTCCTACGAGCAGTACTTC.